The 26 T cell receptor beta chains listed next were all sequenced from one sample in a study of cytomegalovirus exposure and HLA in healthy donors. Amplification used 60 Vbeta primers and 13 Jbeta primers. Here immunoSEQ multiplex PCR was the method, and the copy in TCRdb shows in-frame clones only, minus some. Here the sample spans a few hundred thousand clones, around 90% being singletons. The material sequenced was PBMCs. The receptors shown here come from a girl between 2 and 10 years old in good health and CMV-seronegative.

The chain employs TRBV19 and TRBJ2-7, with 7 bases that match TRBD1. The junction had 12 bases not matched to a gene; V was cut back by 7 bases and J by 3 bases. The CDR3 runs 15 residues. Germline V gene sequence: CDR1 LNHDA, CDR2 SQIVND (reference sequence). The CDR3 DNA follows: TGTGCCAGTACTCCCGGTAGGGACAGTCGCTACGAGCAGTACTTC. Protein sequence: CASTPGRDSRYEQYF. Full variable domain (remainder filled in from reference TRBV19 and TRBJ2-7): DGGITQSPKYLFRKEGQNVTLSCEQNLNHDAMYWYRQDPGQGLRLIYYSQIVNDFQKGDIAEGYSVSREKKESFPLTVTSAQKNPTAFYLCASTPGRDSRYEQYFGPGTRLTVT.

A single count supports this clone. The chain has TRBV5-4 and TRBJ1-6; D remains ambiguous. This CDR3 has 14 amino acids. Per the germline V gene, CDR1 is SGHNT and CDR2 is YYREEE (reference sequence). Trimming removed 3 bases from V and 3 bases from J, with 7 bases in between. CDR3 DNA: TGTGCCAGCAGCTCGGGTGACTATAATTCACCCCTCCACTTT. Translation gives CASSSGDYNSPLHF.

On this clone itself: Other nucleotide sequences in the sample specify the same CDR3. The chain couples TRBV19 to TRBJ2-1, with no clear D. Trimming stripped 5 bases from V and 9 bases from J, with 8 bases between. This CDR3 is built from 11 residues. Germline-derived CDR1 and CDR2 are LNHDA and SQIVND (reference sequence). The CDR3 region has the DNA TGTGCCAGTAGTTCAACGAGTGAGCAGTTCTTC. It yields the protein CASSSTSEQFF.

The rearrangement links TRBV11-3 to TRBJ1-2; TRBD1 matches at 9 bases. From germline, CDR1 is SGHNT and CDR2 YENEEA. After removal of 9 bases from V and 6 bases from J, the junction contained 23 bases not matched to a gene. The CDR3 covers 18 residues. The CDR3 sequence: CASSSLNCSGTGGDGYTF. DNA of the CDR3: TGTGCCAGTAGCAGCTTAAATTGCTCTGGTACAGGGGGCGATGGCTACACCTTC.

CDR3: CASSQVDRGPENYGYTF. The CDR3 nucleotides are TGTGCCAGCAGCCAAGTGGACAGGGGGCCGGAAAACTATGGCTACACCTTC. V is TRBV14 and J is TRBJ1-2, with 11 bases aligning to TRBD1. The V segment lost 1 base and the J segment 2 bases; nucleotides outside the gene matches: 6. The germline V gene encodes CDR1 SGHDN and CDR2 FVKESK. The CDR3 loop spans 17 amino acids.

The CDR3 region has the DNA TGTGCCTGGAGTCGTCTAGGGACAAGGGAAGAGACCCAGTACTTC. This codes for CAWSRLGTREETQYF. This chain uses TRBV30 with TRBJ2-5; D perhaps matches TRBD1 (6 bases). Trimming removed 2 bases at V and 3 bases at J, with 16 bases between. The CDR3 contains 15 residues. Germline V gene sequence: CDR1 GTSNPN, CDR2 SVGIG (reference sequence). The full variable domain, completed using reference TRBV30 and TRBJ2-5, is SQTIHQWPATLVQPVGSPLSLECTVEGTSNPNLYWYRQAAGRGLQLLFYSVGIGQISSEVPQNLSASRPQDRQFILSSKKLLLSDSGFYLCAWSRLGTREETQYFGPGTRLLVL.

The genes are TRBV5-1 and TRBJ2-3, with TRBD2 matching 9 bases. Germline lookup yields CDR1 SGHRS and CDR2 YFSETQ. V was pared by 2 bases and J by 3 bases, with 10 bases of the junction left unmatched. The CDR3 spans 17 residues. The CDR3 nucleotides are TGCGCCAGCAGCTTCGTACCCTTAGCGGGAGCAACAGATACGCAGTATTTT. It specifies CASSFVPLAGATDTQYF.

This clone is a singleton in its sample. CDR3 bases: TGTGCCTGGTGGGAGGGGACTGAAGCTTTCTTT. This sequence encodes CAWWEGTEAFF. The chain carries TRBV30 and TRBJ1-1; the D gene is possibly TRBD1 (5 bases). Trimming pared 5 bases from V and 5 bases from J, leaving 9 bases between. This CDR3 contains 11 residues. CDR1 and CDR2 from the germline V gene are GTSNPN and SVGIG (reference sequence).

The V call is TRBV5-1, the J call TRBJ2-7; 11 bases are shared with TRBD2. Looked up from germline, CDR1 is SGHRS and CDR2 is YFSETQ. The CDR3 runs 15 residues. V was pared by 4 bases and J by 7 bases, with 10 bases of the junction left unmatched. CDR3 nucleotides: TGCGCCAGCAGCCTAACCGGGACTAGCGGTTATGAGCAGTACTTC. The encoded protein is CASSLTGTSGYEQYF. Combining the CDR3 with reference TRBV5-1 and TRBJ2-7 gives the whole variable domain KAGVTQTPRYLIKTRGQQVTLSCSPISGHRSVSWYQQTPGQGLQFLFEYFSETQRNKGNFPGRFSGRQFSNSRSEMNVSTLELGDSALYLCASSLTGTSGYEQYFGPGTRLTVT.

J is TRBJ1-3 and V is TRBV9; D is perhaps TRBD1 (5 bases). V was shortened by 3 bases and J by 4 bases, with 20 bases between the two germline ends. CDR3 length: 17 residues. Germline-derived CDR1 and CDR2 are SGDLS and YYNGEE. The CDR3: CASSATWTRTLGNTIYF. In DNA form, the CDR3 reads TGTGCCAGCAGCGCAACCTGGACGAGGACATTAGGAAACACCATATATTTT.

The V gene is TRBV6-5, the J gene TRBJ2-1; 11 bases align to TRBD2. Per the germline V gene, CDR1 is MNHEY and CDR2 is SVGAGI. The CDR3 has 14 amino acids. V lost 5 bases, J lost 7 bases, and 4 bases stayed unmatched. Here the CDR3 reads CASSPSGGFNEQFF. The CDR3 DNA follows: TGTGCCAGCAGTCCTAGCGGGGGGTTTAATGAGCAGTTCTTC.

This sequence joins TRBV7-9 and TRBJ2-4; 8 nucleotides line up with TRBD1. Unmatched junction bases numbered 8, after V lost 5 bases and J lost 5 bases. Germline V CDR1 and CDR2: SEHNR, FQNEAQ (reference sequence). CDR3 length: 15 amino acids. The CDR3 nucleotides are TGTGCCAGCAGCCTCTCGGACAGGGTTGAAAACATTCAGTACTTC. This codes for CASSLSDRVENIQYF.

The chain couples TRBV7-2 to TRBJ2-5, with 7 nucleotides matching TRBD2. V trimming: 0 bases; J trimming: 5 bases; junction bases outside the gene matches: 9. The CDR3 is 16 residues long. Germline values: CDR1 SGHTA, CDR2 FQGNSA. In DNA form, the CDR3 reads TGTGCCAGCAGCTTAGCTGGGCTAGCGGTATTGGAGACCCAGTACTTC. Its protein product is CASSLAGLAVLETQYF.

The J gene is TRBJ1-1, the V gene TRBV5-5, with TRBD1 matching 8 bases. Germline V lookup: CDR1 SGHKS, CDR2 YYEKEE (reference sequence). CDR3 size: 15 residues. Losses at the gene ends were 4 bases for V and 4 bases for J; bases not matched to a gene: 9. CDR3 coding DNA: TGTGCCAGCAGCCACGGGGACAGGTTGATCACTGAAGCTTTCTTT. Translating it yields CASSHGDRLITEAFF.

This clone came up a few times. V gene TRBV27 combines with J gene TRBJ1-2; 10 bases map to TRBD1. Germline values: CDR1 MNHEY, CDR2 SMNVEV (reference sequence). V gave up 4 bases and J gave up 8 bases; unmatched junction bases: 10. The CDR3 covers 15 residues. This chain's CDR3 is CASSYLGQGGNGYTF. The CDR3, as DNA: TGTGCCAGCAGTTACCTTGGACAGGGGGGGAACGGCTACACCTTC.

The chain has TRBV6-4 and TRBJ2-6; D is possibly TRBD2 (6 bases). Germline assignment: CDR1 MRHNA and CDR2 SNTAGT. The CDR3 sequence is 15 residues long. Trimming removed 4 bases at V and 0 bases at J, with 7 bases between. This CDR3 is CASSVGGSGANVLTF. CDR3 coding DNA: TGTGCCAGCAGTGTGGGGGGCTCTGGGGCCAACGTCCTGACTTTC.

The chain links TRBV9 to TRBJ2-3; TRBD2 matches 9 bases. Germline lookup yields CDR1 SGDLS and CDR2 YYNGEE. This CDR3 contains 17 residues. V shed 0 bases and J 3 bases; nucleotides not matched to a gene: 8. CDR3 loop: CASSVEGGGASTDTQYF. The CDR3 nucleotides read TGTGCCAGCAGCGTAGAGGGCGGGGGGGCATCAACAGATACGCAGTATTTT.

This clone was picked up one time. The chain joins TRBV4-2 to TRBJ2-7; 8 nucleotides agree with TRBD1. The CDR3 covers 15 residues. Germline V gene lookup returns CDR1 LGHNA and CDR2 YNFKEQ. V lost 0 bases and J lost 2; bases outside the gene matches: 3. The CDR3 nucleotides read TGTGCCAGCAGCCAAGAGGACAGGGTGACCTACGAGCAGTACTTC. This encodes CASSQEDRVTYEQYF.

A word on this clone: Other DNA sequences within the sample encode an identical CDR3. V and J are TRBV6-1 and TRBJ2-7; 10 positions agree with TRBD2. The germline CDR1 and CDR2 sequences are MNHNS and SASEGT. V lost 5 bases and J lost 2; bases outside the gene matches: 0. This CDR3 is 13 amino acids long. Here the CDR3 reads CASSLAGAYEQYF. The CDR3 DNA follows: TGTGCCAGCAGTCTAGCGGGGGCCTACGAGCAGTACTTC.

The V and J genes are TRBV29-1 and TRBJ2-1; D might be TRBD2 (6 bases). The CDR3 extends over 16 amino acids. Germline CDR1 and CDR2: SQVTM and ANQGSEA. V shed 3 bases and J shed 2 bases, with 17 bases lying between them. CDR3 sequence reads: CSVEGTVSGPYNEQFF. The CDR3, as DNA: TGCAGCGTTGAGGGGACGGTTAGCGGACCCTACAATGAGCAGTTCTTC.

V usage is TRBV13 and J usage is TRBJ2-5; D may be TRBD1 (5 bases). With 0 bases removed from V and 7 bases from J, the gap between germline ends came to 12 bases. Per the germline V gene, CDR1 is PRHDT and CDR2 is FYEKMQ (reference sequence). This CDR3 is built from 14 residues. CDR3 protein: CASSLGRAHRTQYF. As DNA, the CDR3 is TGTGCCAGCAGCTTAGGCAGGGCCCACCGGACCCAGTACTTC.

The gene calls are TRBV6-5 and TRBJ2-7, with 8 bases aligning to TRBD1. V was pared by 2 bases and J by 9 bases, with 15 bases of the junction left unmatched. In germline, CDR1 is MNHEY, CDR2 SVGAGI. The CDR3 extends over 16 amino acids. In DNA, the CDR3 is TGTGCCAGCAGTTACGGCGCGTTTCGACAGGGGAAAATGCAGTACTTC. This translates into CASSYGAFRQGKMQYF.

This CDR3 is CAWSGQRLGTGELFF. As DNA, the CDR3 is TGTGCCTGGAGTGGGCAACGACTCGGCACCGGGGAGCTGTTTTTT. This chain links TRBV30 with TRBJ2-2; no reliable D call. CDR1 GTSNPN and CDR2 SVGIG come from the germline V gene (reference sequence). The CDR3 is 15 amino acids. The V end was cut by 1 base, the J end by 4 bases, with 13 bases between.

This clone was counted once. The chain has TRBV19 and TRBJ2-7; a possible D gene is TRBD2 (6 bases). The CDR3 runs 13 residues. Germline V gene data show CDR1 as LNHDA and CDR2 as SQIVND (reference sequence). The germline V and J ends were trimmed by 0 bases and 7 bases, with 10 bases remaining between them. In DNA, the CDR3 is TGTGCCAGTAGTATAGAACTAGCTCGTGAGCAGTACTTC. Translated, it gives CASSIELAREQYF.

The CDR3 region has the DNA TGCGCCAGCAGCTGGGGATCTGGACAGCTTCAAGAGACCCAGTACTTC. It encodes CASSWGSGQLQETQYF. The chain recombines TRBV5-1 with TRBJ2-5; D possibly corresponds to TRBD1 (6 bases). Trimming shortened V by 3 bases and J by 2 bases, and 17 bases separated the two germline ends. The CDR3 has 16 amino acids. Germline V gene data show CDR1 as SGHRS and CDR2 as YFSETQ. The full variable domain, with the rest looked up from reference TRBV5-1 and TRBJ2-5, is KAGVTQTPRYLIKTRGQQVTLSCSPISGHRSVSWYQQTPGQGLQFLFEYFSETQRNKGNFPGRFSGRQFSNSRSEMNVSTLELGDSALYLCASSWGSGQLQETQYFGPGTRLLVL.

This chain links TRBV10-3 with TRBJ2-1; 9 positions agree with TRBD2. Germline V gene data show CDR1 as ENHRY and CDR2 as SYGVKD. This CDR3 has 13 residues. The ends lost 8 bases at V and 10 bases at J; junction bases unmatched: 9. The CDR3 region has the DNA TGTGCCATCCGGGGCGGGGGGGCGCACGAGCAGTTCTTC. Translation: CAIRGGGAHEQFF.